Shown below are 7 T cell receptor beta chains from a single sample sequenced in a study of vaccination and CD4 T cells after COVID-19 (dated by TCRdb to between 2021 and 2024). This sample's time point label indicates: late sampling 161 to 241 days after vaccination in a few convalescent patients. This specimen's treatment or condition label, per the study, means: roughly 10-day PBMC culture with coronavirus spike peptide pools or control peptides (ViraFEST assay). The library was prepared using PCR. The instrument given in TCRdb is Illumina iSeq 100. TCR sequencing of DNA from cultured CD4+ T cells used the Oncomine TCR Beta short-read assay at the Johns Hopkins FTIC core. In-frame beta chains were kept once TCRdb had trimmed the public reads at Q25 with fastp and called clones with MiXCR. A single entry per CDR3 protein holds the most common genes and DNA from its merged rows. Across this sample there are about 20,000 distinct CDR3 sequences, with roughly two fifths seen only once. In total, the top ten clones hold 30% of the sample.

The antigens for these receptors are not known. The source was CD4+ T cells from blood, cultured in vitro, collected about 7 months after SARS-CoV-2 vaccination. Receptors originate from a human donor who had recovered from COVID-19.

This clonotype was detected a few times. The V and J genes are TRBV20-1 and TRBJ2-3, with D possibly being TRBD2 (6 bases). This CDR3 has 15 residues. V was trimmed by 4 bases and J by 0 bases, leaving 14 bases between them. The V gene's germline CDR1 is DFQATT and CDR2 SNEGSKA (reference sequence). The chain's CDR3 is CSAKGLMSSTDTQYF. CDR3 coding DNA: TGCAGTGCTAAGGGACTCATGTCTAGCACAGATACGCAGTATTTT.

CDR3 sequence: CASSMTSGSPYEQYF. DNA for the CDR3: TGTGCCAGCAGTATGACTAGCGGGAGCCCCTACGAGCAGTACTTC. This sequence joins TRBV27 and TRBJ2-7, with 12 bases aligning to TRBD2. The CDR3 is made up of 15 amino acids. The germline gives CDR1 MNHEY, CDR2 SMNVEV (reference sequence). V trimming: 5 bases; J trimming: 2 bases; junction bases outside the gene matches: 4.

The sample holds a few counts of this clonotype. The CDR3 here is CASGGGFQPQHF. As DNA, the CDR3 is TGTGCCAGCGGAGGGGGCTTCCAGCCCCAGCATTTT. This chain uses TRBV6-1 with TRBJ1-5, with 7 nucleotides matching TRBD1. The CDR3 is made up of 12 amino acids. Germline loops: CDR1 MNHNS, CDR2 SASEGT. V was clipped by 8 bases and J by 7 bases; unmatched bases: 5.

This chain connects TRBV10-3 to TRBJ2-6, with a possible D match to TRBD1 (6 bases). Trimming took off 6 bases at V and 4 bases at J, with 16 bases between the two ends. Germline CDR1 and CDR2: ENHRY and SYGVKD. This CDR3 is built from 16 residues. The CDR3 sequence is CAIRKSQGLGANVLTF. CDR3 in DNA: TGTGCCATCAGGAAATCCCAGGGGCTGGGGGCCAACGTCCTGACTTTC.

This chain connects TRBV7-2 to TRBJ1-1; D call uncertain. Trimming stripped 2 bases from V and 7 bases from J, with 17 bases between. The CDR3 consists of 15 residues. Germline CDR1 reads SGHTA; CDR2 reads FQGNSA. The CDR3 loop reads CASSLPGRPLFEAFF. CDR3 DNA: TGTGCCAGCAGCTTACCGGGCAGACCACTCTTTGAAGCTTTCTTT.

The V and J genes are TRBV7-9 and TRBJ1-5, with D unresolved. Germline-derived CDR1 and CDR2 are SEHNR and FQNEAQ (reference sequence). CDR3 length equals 14 residues. V was trimmed by 5 bases and J by 2 bases, leaving 10 bases between them. The CDR3 is CASSLETGNQPQHF. The CDR3 DNA reads as TGTGCCAGCAGCCTCGAAACAGGCAATCAGCCCCAGCATTTT.

A few counts support this clonotype. The J gene is TRBJ2-5, the V gene TRBV7-2; TRBD1 matches at 7 bases. This CDR3 region has 15 residues. CDR1 and CDR2 (germline): SGHTA, FQGNSA. The trim removed 5 bases at V and 1 base at J, leaving 7 bases unmatched. CDR3 amino acids: CASSPKGQPQETQYF. CDR3 DNA: TGTGCCAGCAGCCCAAAGGGACAGCCCCAAGAGACCCAGTACTTC.